These T cell receptor beta chains were read from a single sample in a study of blood T cell repertoires in COVID-19. TCRdb keeps only in-frame clones here, not all; method: immunoSEQ multiplex PCR. The table has nearly 200,000 clones, roughly 80% seen once. The sequencing sample was made of PBMCs or T cells enriched from blood (not recorded which). These receptor sequences come from a man between 35 and 55 years old who had recovered from COVID-19. The CDR3 runs from the conserved cysteine through the conserved F or W. A D gene is named only where the DNA matches it firmly. Size values are once, few and many counts, or a class for expanded clones, and some rows have none.

>TRBJ2-7|NA|TRBV6-1|NA
TGTGCCAGCAGTGAAATAGGGGCAACCTACGAGCAGTACTTC
CASSEIGATYEQYF
>TRBJ2-5|NA|TRBV6-2/TRBV6-3|NA
TGTGCCAGCAGTTCTGTTGAAGAGACCCAGTACTTC
CASSSVEETQYF
>TRBJ1-1|NA|TRBV25-1|NA
TGTGCCAGCAGTCGTGGGGGGGCCAACATGAACACTGAAGCTTTCTTT
CASSRGGANMNTEAFF
>TRBJ2-3|NA|TRBV6-4|TRBD2
TGTGCCAGCAGTGATAGCGGGGGGGCCACAGATACGCAGTATTTT
CASSDSGGATDTQYF
>TRBJ2-1|NA|TRBV11-2|TRBD2
TGTGCCAGCAGCTCCCTGGACCGCGGGGGGCCCTACAATGAGCAGTTCTTC
CASSSLDRGGPYNEQFF
>TRBJ1-3|NA|TRBV28|TRBD1
TGTGCCAGCAGTCCCTTGGGACAGAGCACTCGAAACACCATATATTTT
CASSPLGQSTRNTIYF
>TRBJ2-7|NA|TRBV3-1/TRBV3-2|TRBD1
TGTGCCAGCAGCCTCCCGGGACAGGGGGTCAACGAGCAGTACTTC
CASSLPGQGVNEQYF
>TRBJ1-2|NA|TRBV14|NA
TGTGCCAGCAGCGGCCGGGACAAAACTGGCTACACCTTC
CASSGRDKTGYTF
>TRBJ1-6|NA|TRBV4-3|NA
TGCGCCAGCAGCCAAGAGCCAGGGAATTATTCACCCCTCCACTTT
CASSQEPGNYSPLHF
>TRBJ1-5|few|TRBV4-3|NA
TGCGCCAGCAGCCAAGAAACCGGGGGTCAGCCCCAGCATTTT
CASSQETGGQPQHF
>TRBJ1-2|NA|TRBV6-6|NA
TGTGCCAGCAGCCAAGACTCGAAAGGTGGCTACACCTTC
CASSQDSKGGYTF
>TRBJ1-4|NA|TRBV7-9|NA
TGTGCCAGCAGCCACTACTCAGGACACCCTAATGAAAAACTGTTTTTT
CASSHYSGHPNEKLFF
>TRBJ1-1|NA|TRBV5-5|NA
TGTGCCAGCAGCGCCTACGATAGGGGCACTGAAGCTTTCTTT
CASSAYDRGTEAFF
>TRBJ1-1|NA|TRBV7-2|TRBD1
TGTGCCAGCAGCTTAGACAGGGGTACGGCTTTCTTT
CASSLDRGTAFF
>TRBJ1-2|NA|TRBV28|TRBD1
TGTGCCAGCAGTTTGATGTGGGACAGGGTGCACTATGGCTACACCTTC
CASSLMWDRVHYGYTF
>TRBJ2-7|NA|TRBV6-5|NA
TGTGCCAGCAGTTACTCGAACACAGACTACGAGCAGTACTTC
CASSYSNTDYEQYF
>TRBJ1-2|NA|TRBV28|NA
TGTGCCAGCATTACTAGGAGCACGCAGTCTATCGGCTACACCTTC
CASITRSTQSIGYTF
>TRBJ1-2|NA|TRBV30|NA
TGTGCCTGGAGTCCACAGTATGGCTACACCTTC
CAWSPQYGYTF
>TRBJ2-7|NA|TRBV7-8|TRBD2
TGTGCCAGCAGCCGAAGCAGGACTAGCGGGGGCTACGAGCAGTACTTC
CASSRSRTSGGYEQYF
>TRBJ2-7|NA|TRBV9|NA
TGTGCCAGCAGCCGTTCTAACGTTCCCTCCTACGAGCAGTACTTC
CASSRSNVPSYEQYF
>TRBJ1-1|NA|TRBV6-5|NA
TGTGCCAGCGGGAGGGGAATTACTGAAGCTTTCTTT
CASGRGITEAFF
>TRBJ2-5|once|TRBV5-1|TRBD2
TGCGCCAGCAGCCGTGGTAACACGGGACTAGCGGGCGGGTACCAAGAGACCCAGTACTTC
CASSRGNTGLAGGYQETQYF
>TRBJ1-2|NA|TRBV4-2|TRBD1
TGTGCCAGCAGCCGGGAATCGGGACAGGGTGCCCACACCTTC
CASSRESGQGAHTF
>TRBJ1-1|NA|TRBV10-3|TRBD1
TGTGCCATCAGTGAGGGTGAGGGGGCCACTGAAGCTTTCTTT
CAISEGEGATEAFF
>TRBJ2-2|few|TRBV10-1|TRBD1
TGCGCCAGCAGTGGGGACAGGGGGACCGGGGAGCTGTTTTTT
CASSGDRGTGELFF
>TRBJ1-2|NA|TRBV14|NA
TGTGCCAGCAGCAACGTGGGCCCGGGGGGCTACACCTTC
CASSNVGPGGYTF
>TRBJ2-7|once|TRBV18|TRBD1
TGTGCCAGCTCACCGCCGGGGACAGCCTACGAGCAGTACTTC
CASSPPGTAYEQYF
>TRBJ1-1|NA|TRBV6-5|NA
TGTGCCAGCCATATAAGGAGTGAACCATACGCTGAAGCTTTCTTT
CASHIRSEPYAEAFF
>TRBJ2-2|once|TRBV29-1|NA
TGCAGCGTTGAAGGACTATACACCGGGGAGCTGTTTTTT
CSVEGLYTGELFF
>TRBJ2-7|NA|TRBV19|TRBD2
TGTGCCAGTAGTAACCAGAGGGGACTAGAAGCCGAGCAGTACTTC
CASSNQRGLEAEQYF
>TRBJ1-1|NA|TRBV28|TRBD1
TGTGCCAGCGGGACAGGAGCAAAGTCCACTGAAGCTTTCTTT
CASGTGAKSTEAFF
>TRBJ1-3|few|TRBV30|NA
TGTGCCTGGCAAACAGGTCCTGGAAACACCATATATTTT
CAWQTGPGNTIYF
>TRBJ1-4|many|TRBV4-3|NA
TGCGCCAGCAGCCAAGAAGAGGGGGAGGGAAAACTGTTTTTT
CASSQEEGEGKLFF
>TRBJ1-1|NA|TRBV4-3|TRBD1
TGCGCCAGCAGCCAAGATCTACAGGGGGCCTTCTCTACCACTGAAGCTTTCTTT
CASSQDLQGAFSTTEAFF
>TRBJ1-3|NA|TRBV5-1|NA
TGCGCCAGCAGCTTGGGAGACTGGATGGGGGGTAACACCATATATTTT
CASSLGDWMGGNTIYF
>TRBJ1-5|NA|TRBV11-2|NA
TGTGCCAGCAGCTTAGGCCGTGAGCAGCCCCAGCATTTT
CASSLGREQPQHF
>TRBJ2-3|NA|TRBV5-6|NA
TGTGCCAGCAGCTTGGTGCAGGGCGATACGCAGTATTTT
CASSLVQGDTQYF
>TRBJ1-1|NA|TRBV5-4|NA
TGTGCCAGCAGCCAAGAGCCCACAGGGAACACTGAAGCTTTCTTT
CASSQEPTGNTEAFF
>TRBJ1-2|NA|TRBV10-2|TRBD1
TGCGCCAGCAGTAGGGACAGGGGCTGGGCTAACTATGGCTACACCTTC
CASSRDRGWANYGYTF
>TRBJ1-5|once|TRBV11-2|NA
TGTGCCAGCAGCTCCGACAGGAATCAGCCCCAGCATTTT
CASSSDRNQPQHF
>TRBJ1-1|few|TRBV5-1|NA
TGCGCCAGCCAAATCGGGGGGATGGACACTGAAGCTTTCTTT
CASQIGGMDTEAFF
>TRBJ1-6|NA|TRBV5-4|NA
TGTGCCAGCAGTTATTACAGGAGTAATTCACCCCTCCACTTT
CASSYYRSNSPLHF
>TRBJ1-6|NA|TRBV5-1|NA
TGCGCCAGCAGCCCTACCACTACTTATAATTCACCCCTCCACTTT
CASSPTTTYNSPLHF
>TRBJ1-2|NA|TRBV19|NA
TGTGCCAGTAGTATGACAGCTAGGGCTAACTATGGCTACACCTTC
CASSMTARANYGYTF
>TRBJ1-3|NA|TRBV9|NA
TGTGCCAGCAGCGTAGGGGGGGATTTTGGAAACACCATATATTTT
CASSVGGDFGNTIYF